This TCR beta chain came from a study of memory CD4+ T cells and cytomegalovirus serostatus. Study-level information: Donors were healthy Belgian adults, fewer than ten CMV seropositive and approximately 23 seronegative.

The table came from immunoSEQ multiplex PCR; TCRdb's copy has only in-frame clones and leaves some out. The sample has 84,000 or so clones; 65% to 85% are singletons. Single viable CD3+CD4+CD8-CD45RO+ cells were sorted as the memory CD4+ T cells. This CDR3 spans 13 amino acids. Germline V gives CDR1 SGDLS, CDR2 YYNGEE. V lost 4 bases to trimming and J lost 1 base, with 8 bases between them. The sample consisted of memory CD4+ T cells from blood. The sequence came from an adult in good health and CMV-seronegative. The rearrangement joins TRBV9 to TRBJ1-1, with a tentative D call TRBD1 (5 bases). CDR3 nucleotides: TGTGCCAGCAGCCAAGGACAGAACACTGAAGCTTTCTTT. Translating gives CASSQGQNTEAFF.